This T cell receptor (beta chain) was observed in a study of OX40 agonist ivuxolimab in advanced cancers. Study information: Every 2 weeks, patients received ivuxolimab intravenously, dosed at 0.01 to 10 mg/kg.

As for this clone: Antigen: not known.

The CDR3 is 15 amino acids. Per germline, CDR1 SGDLS and CDR2 YYNGEE. V dropped 0 bases and J dropped 4 bases, with 13 bases sitting between them. Points from the study as a whole: At doses 0.1 to 3.0 mg/kg, CD4+ and CD8+ clones expanded. On average, CD8+ T cells had more expanded clones than CD4+.

The table came from immunoSEQ multiplex PCR; TCRdb's copy has only in-frame clones and leaves some out. The data contain more than 35,000 clones, roughly 91% of them singletons. The specimen comprised CD4+ or CD8+ T cells sorted from blood, sampled in a trial of the OX40 agonist ivuxolimab. This receptor was identified in an adult with an advanced solid tumor such as melanoma, head and neck, liver or kidney cancer. The chain links TRBV9 to TRBJ2-5; D could derive from TRBD1 or TRBD2 (6 bases each). CDR3 nucleotides: TGTGCCAGCAGCGTAGGAGGAGGGGGGAGAGAGACCCAGTACTTC. This gives the protein CASSVGGGGRETQYF.